Included here is one T cell receptor beta chain sequence, with context. The data derive from a study of cytomegalovirus exposure and HLA in healthy donors. In the PCR, 60 Vbeta and 13 Jbeta primers were used. Clones were sequenced by immunoSEQ multiplex PCR, and TCRdb holds only the in-frame ones, with some missing. The table lists roughly 78,000 clones. Trimming took 1 base from V and 4 from J; bases not matched to a gene: 7. The germline gives CDR1 KGHSH, CDR2 LQKENI. There are 17 residues in the CDR3. The TCR was taken from a boy younger than 18 in good health and CMV-seronegative. The V gene is TRBV18, the J gene TRBJ1-2; 12 bases agree with TRBD1. The specimen was PBMCs. The CDR3 nucleotides are TGTGCCAGCTCACCACGGGGACAGGGGGCTATTCCCTATGGCTACACCTTC. Protein sequence: CASSPRGQGAIPYGYTF.